A single sample gave rise to the 20 T cell receptor beta chains below, sequenced in a study of naive and memory T cell subsets (TCRdb year 2017). The method was UMI-ligation and nested PCR. TCRdb records Illumina MiSeq as the sequencer. The beta constant-region primer consisted of an equimolar mixture of two oligonucleotides that together covered TRBC1 and TRBC2. Four rounds of PCR were used to amplify ligated cDNA, with nested alpha and beta constant-region primers being used together with the SP2 primer. TCRdb trimmed public reads at Q25 via fastp, called clones via MiXCR and kept in-frame beta chains. Entries are consolidated by CDR3 protein sequence, retaining the most common genes and DNA. This sample holds 95,000 to 150,000 distinct CDR3 sequences; over 30% were observed only once. Roughly 0.86% of the sample comes from the top ten. The sequencing input was central memory CD4+ T cells from blood. Sample cell subset or site, as interpreted from the label and publication: central memory, CD45RA- CD27+. These receptors all come from a human donor in good health.

This rearrangement joins TRBV7-9 to TRBJ2-7; the D gene is possibly TRBD1 (6 bases). The CDR3 sequence is 14 residues long. Trimming removed 10 bases at V and 0 bases at J, with 16 bases between. Germline V CDR1 and CDR2: SEHNR, FQNEAQ (reference sequence). CDR3 residues: CATALQGISYEQYF. The CDR3 coding sequence is TGTGCCACCGCTCTCCAGGGGATCTCCTACGAGCAGTACTTC.

V usage is TRBV5-4 and J usage is TRBJ1-5, with unresolved D. V was trimmed by 1 base and J by 6 bases, leaving 8 bases between them. The CDR3 contains 13 residues. Germline V gene lookup returns CDR1 SGHNT and CDR2 YYREEE (reference sequence). The CDR3 sequence: CASSLSPRQPQHF. The CDR3 nucleotides read TGTGCCAGCAGCTTGTCTCCGCGTCAGCCCCAGCATTTT.

V is TRBV7-2 and J is TRBJ1-1, with D tentatively TRBD1 (6 bases). The CDR3 extends over 14 amino acids. Germline V gene lookup returns CDR1 SGHTA and CDR2 FQGNSA. V gave up 5 bases and J gave up 0 bases, with 10 bases separating them. The CDR3 bases are TGTGCCAGCAGCACACAGGGTATGAACACTGAAGCTTTCTTT. Its protein product is CASSTQGMNTEAFF.

DNA of the CDR3: TGTGCCAGCAGTTTATTTGGCACCTCTTCCTACGAGCAGTACTTC. The encoded protein is CASSLFGTSSYEQYF. The chain joins TRBV28 to TRBJ2-7; D unresolved. CDR1 and CDR2 from the germline V gene are MDHEN and SYDVKM. V dropped 1 base and J dropped 1 base, with 11 bases sitting between them. The CDR3 runs to 15 residues.

The chain has TRBV28 and TRBJ2-3; 14 positions match TRBD2. This CDR3 is 16 amino acids long. V shed 5 bases and J 5 bases; nucleotides not matched to a gene: 6. The germline V gene encodes CDR1 MDHEN and CDR2 SYDVKM. CDR3 residues: CASSPGTSGGIDTQYF. Written as DNA, the CDR3 is TGTGCCAGCAGTCCCGGGACTAGCGGGGGTATAGATACGCAGTATTTT.

The rearrangement uses TRBV6-6 and TRBJ2-1; maybe TRBD2 (6 bases). V lost 0 bases, J lost 5 bases, and 14 bases lay in between. Germline V gene sequence: CDR1 MNHNY, CDR2 SVGAGI (reference sequence). The CDR3 has 16 amino acids. The CDR3 is CASSYSATSLDNEQFF. The CDR3 DNA reads TGTGCCAGCAGTTACTCGGCGACTAGTCTCGACAATGAGCAGTTCTTC.

This clonotype showed up just a few times. The V and J genes are TRBV20-1 and TRBJ2-1; the match to TRBD2 covers 12 bases. The CDR3 runs 17 residues. V trimming: 5 bases; J trimming: 0 bases; junction bases outside the gene matches: 8. Germline CDR1 and CDR2: DFQATT and SNEGSKA (reference sequence). In DNA, the CDR3 is TGCAGTGCTCGAGGACTAGCGGGGACTATCTCCTACAATGAGCAGTTCTTC. Its translation is CSARGLAGTISYNEQFF.

In its sample, this clonotype was seen many times. The chain joins TRBV20-1 to TRBJ2-7, with 11 bases lining up with TRBD2. The CDR3 runs 13 residues. CDR1 is DFQATT and CDR2 is SNEGSKA in the germline V gene (reference sequence). The junction had 4 bases not matched to a gene; V was cut back by 6 bases and J by 3 bases. The CDR3 DNA follows: TGCAGTGCCCCAACTAGCGGGGGCTACGAGCAGTACTTC. Protein product: CSAPTSGGYEQYF.

This clonotype was observed a few times. This chain links TRBV18 with TRBJ2-1, with unresolved D. This CDR3 comprises 15 residues. The germline V gene encodes CDR1 KGHSH and CDR2 LQKENI. Trimming left V 5 bases short and J 3 bases short, with 14 bases between. The CDR3 sequence: CASSRLSNIYNEQFF. The DNA for the CDR3 is TGTGCCAGCTCAAGGTTGAGTAACATCTACAATGAGCAGTTCTTC.

This clonotype turned up a few times. The chain joins TRBV7-8 to TRBJ2-7; no firm D call. V was shortened by 4 bases and J by 0 bases, with 7 bases between the two germline ends. The CDR3 covers 13 residues. Germline CDR1 is SGHVS and CDR2 is FQNEAQ. This CDR3 reads CASSYTDSYEQYF. In DNA form, the CDR3 reads TGTGCCAGCAGCTACACGGACTCCTACGAGCAGTACTTC. The variable domain in full, with the rest retrieved from reference TRBV7-8 and TRBJ2-7, is GAGVSQSPRYKVAKRGQDVALRCDPISGHVSLFWYQQALGQGPEFLTYFQNEAQLDKSGLPSDRFFAERPEGSVSTLKIQRTQQEDSAVYLCASSYTDSYEQYFGPGTRLTVT.

The V call is TRBV4-2, the J call TRBJ2-3; D is possibly TRBD2 (6 bases). This CDR3 is built from 15 residues. Trimming removed 6 bases from V and 3 bases from J, with 16 bases in between. Germline V gives CDR1 LGHNA, CDR2 YNFKEQ. The CDR3 sequence is CASRHGSKETDTQYF. CDR3 bases: TGTGCCAGCAGACACGGGAGTAAGGAAACAGATACGCAGTATTTT.

The rearrangement joins TRBV30 to TRBJ2-1, with D uncertain. CDR3 size: 13 residues. The V end lost 3 bases, the J end lost 9 bases, and 15 bases lay between the germline ends. Germline CDR1 and CDR2: GTSNPN and SVGIG (reference sequence). The DNA of the CDR3 is TGTGCCTGGAGCCCCCAAGGGAACGGTGAGCAGTTCTTC. It translates to CAWSPQGNGEQFF. Supplemented by reference TRBV30 and TRBJ2-1, the full variable domain reads SQTIHQWPATLVQPVGSPLSLECTVEGTSNPNLYWYRQAAGRGLQLLFYSVGIGQISSEVPQNLSASRPQDRQFILSSKKLLLSDSGFYLCAWSPQGNGEQFFGPGTRLTVL.

This clonotype was seen only a few times. The gene calls are TRBV6-5 and TRBJ2-2, with 9 bases fitting TRBD1. The germline CDR1 and CDR2 sequences are MNHEY and SVGAGI. With 6 bases clipped from V and 0 bases from J, the junction kept 5 bases outside the gene matches. The CDR3 has 16 amino acids. DNA for the CDR3: TGTGCCAGCAGGAAGGGACAGGGTTCGAACACCGGGGAGCTGTTTTTT. It is translated as CASRKGQGSNTGELFF.

The chain employs TRBV27 and TRBJ2-7, with 7 nucleotides matching TRBD1. CDR3 length equals 13 residues. CDR1 is MNHEY, CDR2 SMNVEV, per germline (reference sequence). V lost 7 bases to trimming and J lost 3 bases; unmatched junction nucleotides: 6. The CDR3 DNA is TGTGCCAGCATCCCGGGACAGCTCTACGAGCAGTACTTC. Protein: CASIPGQLYEQYF.

The gene calls are TRBV28 and TRBJ2-1, with D possibly being TRBD1 or TRBD2 (5 bases each). The V and J ends lost 6 bases and 4 bases respectively, with 16 bases between them. CDR1 is MDHEN and CDR2 is SYDVKM in the germline V gene. CDR3 length: 15 amino acids. The CDR3 region has the DNA TGTGCCAGCAGATCCCCGGGACCATCATACAATGAGCAGTTCTTC. As protein: CASRSPGPSYNEQFF.

The chain links TRBV5-6 to TRBJ2-1; D is perhaps TRBD2 (5 bases). The CDR3 is 14 residues long. The V end was cut by 6 bases, the J end by 5 bases, with 15 bases between. Germline CDR1 SGHDT, CDR2 YYEEEE. The CDR3 region is CASTWRSGHNEQFF. CDR3 DNA: TGTGCCAGCACCTGGAGGTCGGGTCACAATGAGCAGTTCTTC.

This clonotype was counted between two and nine times. The chain is built from TRBV19 and TRBJ1-2; possible D gene TRBD1, 5 bases. The CDR3 is 14 residues long. V was shortened by 5 bases and J by 4 bases, with 14 bases between the two germline ends. The germline CDR1 and CDR2 sequences are LNHDA and SQIVND (reference sequence). Here the CDR3 reads CASSADQGVYGYTF. The CDR3 region has the DNA TGTGCCAGTAGTGCCGATCAGGGAGTCTATGGCTACACCTTC.

This chain connects TRBV28 to TRBJ1-2; D not resolved. Trimming took off 11 bases at V and 8 bases at J, with 15 bases between the two ends. The CDR3 loop spans 11 amino acids. Germline lookup yields CDR1 MDHEN and CDR2 SYDVKM. CDR3 in amino acids: CAGRGTWGYTF. The CDR3 nucleotides read TGTGCCGGGCGGGGAACGTGGGGCTACACCTTC.

This clonotype was picked up many times. The CDR3 DNA follows: TGTGCCAGCAGTCGGGACAGGTCTTATGGCTACACCTTC. This translates into CASSRDRSYGYTF. The chain uses TRBV7-8 and TRBJ1-2; 8 nucleotides align to TRBD1. Germline lookup yields CDR1 SGHVS and CDR2 FQNEAQ. V was clipped by 6 bases and J by 5 bases; unmatched bases: 5. The CDR3 has 13 residues.

The chain uses TRBV27 and TRBJ1-6; no firm D call. The CDR3 contains 14 residues. V lost 5 bases to trimming and J lost 0 bases, with 5 bases between them. Germline V gives CDR1 MNHEY, CDR2 SMNVEV (reference sequence). This CDR3 reads CASSPSSYNSPLHF. In DNA, the CDR3 is TGTGCCAGCAGTCCGAGCTCCTATAATTCACCCCTCCACTTT.